This entry lists 30 T cell receptor beta chains sequenced from one sample in a study of CD8 T cells in ankylosing spondylitis. Study-level findings and limits: Several highly homologous variants made up a TCR beta motif, and this motif appeared characteristic of ankylosing spondylitis blood.

TCRdb reanalysed the 5' RACE reads using MiXCR and keeps one entry per CDR3 protein. The sample lists around 430,000 distinct CDR3 sequences, approximately 17% occurring once. Their antigens remain unidentified. The sample was blood, either unsorted or a sorted T cell fraction (not recorded which). The origin of the receptors is a male donor with ankylosing spondylitis.

This clonotype appeared many times. The chain employs TRBV7-6 and TRBJ1-6; no clear D. The germline V gene has CDR1 SGHVS and CDR2 FNYEAQ. Trimming took off 5 bases at V and 6 bases at J, with 5 bases between the two ends. CDR3 length equals 12 residues. CDR3 region: CASSGSNSPLHF. The CDR3 region has the DNA TGTGCCAGCAGCGGTAGTAATTCACCCCTCCACTTT.

The CDR3 spells CASRRDLGSDTQYF. As DNA, the CDR3 is TGTGCCAGCAGGCGGGACCTCGGGTCAGATACGCAGTATTTT. The chain employs TRBV6-1 and TRBJ2-3, with D tentatively TRBD2 (6 bases). Trimming cost V 6 bases and J 4 bases, with 14 bases left between them. Germline V gene data show CDR1 as MNHNS and CDR2 as SASEGT. The CDR3 loop spans 14 amino acids.

This clonotype was found a few times. The genes are TRBV29-1 and TRBJ2-7; 7 bases match TRBD1. There are 13 residues in the CDR3. Per the germline V gene, CDR1 is SQVTM and CDR2 is ANQGSEA. V dropped 2 bases and J dropped 3; count of bases not matched to a gene: 4. This chain's CDR3 is CSVETRQGYEQYF. CDR3 nucleotides: TGCAGCGTTGAAACCCGACAGGGCTACGAGCAGTACTTC.

The chain's CDR3 is CASSLAPNRGRNSNQPQHF. CDR3 DNA: TGTGCCAGCAGCTTAGCACCTAACAGGGGTAGGAATAGCAATCAGCCCCAGCATTTT. The V and J genes are TRBV7-2 and TRBJ1-5; TRBD1 matches 7 bases. The V gene end was trimmed by 0 bases and the J gene end by 0 bases; junction bases not matched to a gene: 11. This CDR3 is 19 amino acids long. Germline CDR1 SGHTA, CDR2 FQGNSA.

This chain connects TRBV20-1 to TRBJ1-6; D is unresolved. Trimming left V 3 bases short and J 3 bases short, with 9 bases between. Germline V gene lookup returns CDR1 DFQATT and CDR2 SNEGSKA (reference sequence). CDR3 length: 14 amino acids. CDR3: CSASGQLYNSPLHF. The CDR3 region has the DNA TGCAGTGCTAGCGGGCAGCTCTATAATTCACCCCTCCACTTT.

This clonotype occurred a few times. This chain links TRBV7-9 with TRBJ2-1, with 10 bases matching TRBD2. The CDR3 is 14 amino acids. Germline-derived CDR1 and CDR2 are SEHNR and FQNEAQ (reference sequence). Trimming cost V 6 bases and J 7 bases; bases outside gene matches: 6. CDR3 residues: CASRGSGRKNEQFF. The CDR3 coding sequence is TGTGCCAGCAGGGGTAGCGGGAGGAAGAATGAGCAGTTCTTC.

There are a few counts of this clonotype. CDR3 sequence: CASSLAGTGGPANYGYTF. CDR3 DNA: TGTGCCAGCAGCTTAGCCGGGACAGGGGGCCCGGCTAACTATGGCTACACCTTC. This chain joins TRBV7-8 and TRBJ1-2; 12 bases align to TRBD1. The CDR3 consists of 18 residues. The V and J ends lost 0 bases and 0 bases, in that order; junction bases with no gene match: 5. From germline, CDR1 is SGHVS and CDR2 FQNEAQ.

The J gene is TRBJ1-5, the V gene TRBV20-1, with 7 bases lining up with TRBD1. Germline values: CDR1 DFQATT, CDR2 SNEGSKA (reference sequence). The V and J ends lost 4 bases and 7 bases, in that order; junction bases with no gene match: 10. This CDR3 has 14 amino acids. CDR3 in amino acids: CSAIHTGAGQPQHF. The CDR3 DNA sequence: TGCAGTGCTATCCACACAGGGGCGGGACAGCCCCAGCATTTT.

Here the CDR3 DNA reads TGCAGTACCCCCGGGGCCAACTACGAGCAGTACTTC. Protein product: CSTPGANYEQYF. The rearrangement joins TRBV20-1 to TRBJ2-7; D might be TRBD1 or TRBD2, each matching 5 bases. V lost 8 bases and J 3 bases, leaving 14 bases between the germline ends. The CDR3 loop spans 12 amino acids. The V gene's germline CDR1 is DFQATT and CDR2 SNEGSKA (reference sequence).

This chain joins TRBV20-1 and TRBJ2-1, with TRBD2 matching over 8 bases. Trimming at V came to 3 bases and at J to 3 bases, leaving 10 bases not matched to a gene. The CDR3 has 16 residues. Germline CDR1 DFQATT, CDR2 SNEGSKA (reference sequence). CDR3 sequence: CSARESGGALYNEQFF. The CDR3 region has the DNA TGCAGTGCTAGGGAGTCGGGAGGGGCCCTCTACAATGAGCAGTTCTTC.

The V gene is TRBV12-3 or TRBV12-4, the J gene TRBJ1-4, with D maybe TRBD1 (6 bases). The V gene lost 5 bases and the J gene lost 3 bases, with 19 bases spanning the gap. The CDR3 sequence is 17 residues long. CDR3 in DNA: TGTGCCAGCAGTCCCCTGGGGGGGCGCTTTGCTAATGAAAAACTGTTTTTT. This translates into CASSPLGGRFANEKLFF.

Only a few counts were recorded for this clonotype. The chain joins TRBV6-5 to TRBJ1-2; 12 bases fit TRBD1. Per germline, CDR1 MNHEY and CDR2 SVGAGI. This CDR3 region has 17 residues. Trimming removed 1 base from V and 8 bases from J; junction bases left unmatched: 11. CDR3 sequence reads: CASSYLGTGGIRGGYTF. DNA of the CDR3: TGTGCCAGCAGTTACTTGGGGACAGGGGGCATTAGAGGAGGCTACACCTTC.

This clonotype was seen many times. V gene TRBV2 combines with J gene TRBJ1-1; D uncertain. V was trimmed by 1 base and J by 0 bases, leaving 6 bases between them. This CDR3 is 14 amino acids long. The germline CDR1 and CDR2 sequences are SNHLY and FYNNEI. Here the CDR3 reads CASSEGGLNTEAFF. The CDR3 DNA sequence: TGTGCCAGCAGTGAAGGGGGTCTGAACACTGAAGCTTTCTTT.

This clonotype was detected ten times or more. CDR3 amino acids: CASGTGPSNEKLFF. CDR3 bases: TGTGCCAGCGGGACGGGACCCTCTAATGAAAAACTGTTTTTT. This chain joins TRBV12-3 or TRBV12-4 and TRBJ1-4; possible D gene TRBD1, 5 bases. The CDR3 runs 14 residues. Trimming pared 8 bases from V and 3 bases from J, leaving 13 bases between.

This clonotype was seen a handful of times. This chain uses TRBV10-3 with TRBJ2-2, with TRBD2 matching 11 bases. After removal of 9 bases from V and 0 bases from J, the junction contained 9 bases not matched to a gene. The CDR3 runs to 17 residues. Germline CDR1 ENHRY, CDR2 SYGVKD. The CDR3 loop is CAMGTSGTSANTGELFF. DNA for the CDR3: TGTGCCATGGGGACTAGCGGCACCTCGGCGAACACCGGGGAGCTGTTTTTT.

This CDR3 reads CSASLGRGAETQYF. Here the CDR3 DNA reads TGCAGTGCTAGTTTGGGCCGGGGGGCAGAGACCCAGTACTTC. V gene TRBV20-1 combines with J gene TRBJ2-5; D is perhaps TRBD2 (7 bases). The CDR3 covers 14 residues. The V gene's germline CDR1 is DFQATT and CDR2 SNEGSKA (reference sequence). V lost 3 bases and J lost 4, with 15 bases in between.

This clonotype was recorded at least ten times. The chain is built from TRBV20-1 and TRBJ2-3; 8 nucleotides line up with TRBD2. The V segment lost 3 bases and the J segment 1 base; nucleotides outside the gene matches: 9. The CDR3 loop spans 16 amino acids. Germline values: CDR1 DFQATT, CDR2 SNEGSKA (reference sequence). CDR3 in amino acids: CSASLMAGGRTDTQYF. DNA for the CDR3: TGCAGTGCTAGTTTAATGGCGGGAGGTCGCACAGATACGCAGTATTTT.

This chain uses TRBV6-4 with TRBJ1-1; weak D call: TRBD1 (6 bases). Trimming shortened V by 6 bases and J by 6 bases, and 17 bases separated the two germline ends. The CDR3 extends over 14 amino acids. Germline CDR1 and CDR2: MRHNA and SNTAGT. CDR3 region: CASSPEGGRAEAFF. DNA for the CDR3: TGTGCCAGCAGCCCCGAGGGGGGGCGGGCTGAAGCTTTCTTT.

This chain uses TRBV18 with TRBJ2-7, with D unresolved. The CDR3 spans 12 residues. The germline V and J ends were trimmed by 3 bases and 9 bases, with 12 bases remaining between them. The germline V gene has CDR1 KGHSH and CDR2 LQKENI. Written as DNA, the CDR3 is TGTGCCAGCTCACCCCCTTCGCGGCGGCAGTACTTC. Translation gives CASSPPSRRQYF.

The rearrangement uses TRBV20-1 and TRBJ2-4; D may correspond to TRBD1 or TRBD2 (6 bases each). The V gene's germline CDR1 is DFQATT and CDR2 SNEGSKA (reference sequence). Trimming took 6 bases from V and 5 from J, leaving 14 bases between them. The CDR3 consists of 13 residues. CDR3 coding DNA: TGCAGTGCCGGGGGCAGGACCGAAAACATTCAGTACTTC. Residues: CSAGGRTENIQYF.

The chain has TRBV19 and TRBJ2-4, with 10 nucleotides matching TRBD2. CDR3 size: 18 residues. Germline V CDR1 and CDR2: LNHDA, SQIVND (reference sequence). The V and J ends lost 5 bases and 0 bases, in that order; junction bases with no gene match: 10. CDR3 in amino acids: CASSYQRGGSLAKNIQYF. The CDR3 nucleotides read TGTGCCAGTAGTTACCAGCGGGGGGGATCTCTAGCCAAAAACATTCAGTACTTC.

CDR3 nucleotide sequence: TGTGCCAGCAGCCTCCCACAGGGAGGGCAAGAGACCCAGTACTTC. It codes for CASSLPQGGQETQYF. The chain employs TRBV3-1 and TRBJ2-5, with D possibly being TRBD2 (7 bases). The V gene's germline CDR1 is LGHDT and CDR2 YNNKEL (reference sequence). V was shortened by 4 bases and J by 2 bases, with 14 bases between the two germline ends. The CDR3 covers 15 residues.

This clonotype was counted many times. The chain employs TRBV12-3 or TRBV12-4 and TRBJ2-7; D tentatively reads TRBD1 or TRBD2 (5 bases each). The CDR3 has 13 residues. V lost 5 bases and J 6 bases, leaving 14 bases between the germline ends. CDR3 sequence: CASSPDARGEQYF. In DNA form, the CDR3 reads TGTGCCAGCAGTCCCGACGCGAGGGGCGAGCAGTACTTC.

In this sample, this clonotype turned up many times. V is TRBV12-3 or TRBV12-4 and J is TRBJ2-1; unclear D gene. The CDR3 has 13 amino acids. With 4 bases removed from V and 2 bases from J, the gap between germline ends came to 6 bases. The DNA for the CDR3 is TGTGCCAGCAGTTACGCAACCTACAATGAGCAGTTCTTC. Translated: CASSYATYNEQFF.

This clonotype was seen a few times. This chain joins TRBV21-1 and TRBJ1-5; the table calls TRBD1, which could not be checked here. TRBV21-1 is a pseudogene locus. This CDR3 region has 16 residues. In DNA form, the CDR3 reads TGTGCCAGCAGCAAATCAGCCAGGGGAGTCAATCAGCCCCAGCATTTT. Its protein product is CASSKSARGVNQPQHF.

This clonotype was seen only once. The CDR3 region has the DNA TGTGCCAGCTCATTAGGTCCAGGAAACATTCAGTACTTC. Translation gives CASSLGPGNIQYF. This chain connects TRBV18 to TRBJ2-4; unclear D gene. The V gene lost 5 bases and the J gene lost 6 bases, with 11 bases spanning the gap. The CDR3 extends over 13 amino acids. Germline V gene data show CDR1 as KGHSH and CDR2 as LQKENI.

The chain couples TRBV2 to TRBJ2-1; 13 nucleotides align to TRBD2. This CDR3 has 15 residues. V trimming: 6 bases; J trimming: 7 bases; junction bases outside the gene matches: 6. In germline, CDR1 is SNHLY, CDR2 FYNNEI. This CDR3 is CASRQGTSGNNEQFF. As DNA, the CDR3 is TGTGCCAGCAGGCAAGGGACTAGCGGGAATAATGAGCAGTTCTTC. Combining the CDR3 with reference TRBV2 and TRBJ2-1 gives the whole variable domain EPEVTQTPSHQVTQMGQEVILRCVPISNHLYFYWYRQILGQKVEFLVSFYNNEISEKSEIFDDQFSVERPDGSNFTLKIRSTKLEDSAMYFCASRQGTSGNNEQFFGPGTRLTVL.

The chain joins TRBV12-3 or TRBV12-4 to TRBJ2-2; 10 bases fit TRBD2. This CDR3 comprises 14 residues. V lost 7 bases, J lost 6 bases, and 5 bases stayed unmatched. Written as DNA, the CDR3 is TGTGCCAGCACAGTAGCGGGGGGCCCCGGGGAGCTGTTTTTT. Translating it yields CASTVAGGPGELFF.

The chain links TRBV20-1 to TRBJ2-3; 11 bases line up with TRBD2. CDR3 length: 16 residues. Germline CDR1 and CDR2: DFQATT and SNEGSKA (reference sequence). As DNA, the CDR3 is TGCAGCTCCCATTCCCGACTAGCGGGGAGGGCAGATACGCAGTATTTT. Translated, it gives CSSHSRLAGRADTQYF.

This rearrangement joins TRBV5-1 to TRBJ1-5; 9 bases match TRBD1. The CDR3 is made up of 15 amino acids. From germline, CDR1 is SGHRS and CDR2 YFSETQ. V shed 4 bases, J shed 6 bases, and the junction held 8 bases outside the gene matches. The CDR3: CASSPTGQGFQPQHF. CDR3 DNA sequence: TGCGCCAGCAGCCCGACGGGACAGGGTTTTCAGCCCCAGCATTTT.